The 9 T cell receptor beta chains in this list originate from one sample, sequenced in a study of a mutant IDH1 vaccine in newly diagnosed glioma. Only in-frame clones appear in the TCRdb table, and some are missing; sequencing was by immunoSEQ multiplex PCR. This sample has around 44,000 clones; around 80% occur once, and the top ten carry approximately 6.8%. As for time point: week 35, safety follow-up. Alongside topical imiquimod, each dose of vaccine comprised 300 ug of mutant IDH1 20-mer peptide. These receptors' antigens are unknown. Specimen: PBMCs, collected from a glioma patient whose treatment included an IDH1 peptide vaccine. These TCRs come from a man aged 40-49 years with glioma.

V gene TRBV25-1 combines with J gene TRBJ2-5; the match to TRBD1 covers 7 bases. Trimming removed 4 bases from V and 4 bases from J; junction bases left unmatched: 3. The CDR3 consists of 13 residues. The germline gives CDR1 MGHDK, CDR2 SYGVNS. CDR3 coding DNA: TGTGCCAGCAGTGTAAGGGGGCGAGAGACCCAGTACTTC. Protein product: CASSVRGRETQYF.

The chain recombines TRBV13 with TRBJ2-3; TRBD2 aligns across 7 bases. Trimming at V came to 3 bases and at J to 5 bases, leaving 8 bases not matched to a gene. Germline CDR1 and CDR2: PRHDT and FYEKMQ (reference sequence). The CDR3 covers 15 residues. CDR3 residues: CASSFTGGVGDTQYF. In nucleotides, the CDR3 is TGTGCCAGCAGCTTCACGGGGGGTGTAGGAGATACGCAGTATTTT.

The V and J genes are TRBV30 and TRBJ1-5; D remains ambiguous. The germline gives CDR1 GTSNPN, CDR2 SVGIG (reference sequence). The V gene lost 0 bases and the J gene lost 6 bases, with 9 bases spanning the gap. The CDR3 runs 13 residues. The CDR3 sequence is CAWSVAGGQPQHF. Here the CDR3 DNA reads TGTGCCTGGAGTGTTGCGGGTGGTCAGCCCCAGCATTTT.

This sequence joins TRBV6-5 and TRBJ2-1; D is ambiguous. CDR1 is MNHEY and CDR2 is SVGAGI in the germline V gene. The CDR3 consists of 11 residues. V was cut by 2 bases and J by 6 bases, with 2 bases left in between. The CDR3: CASSYGNEQFF. The CDR3 nucleotides read TGTGCCAGCAGTTACGGCAATGAGCAGTTCTTC.

The V call is TRBV10-1, the J call TRBJ2-7, with D maybe TRBD2 (6 bases). V gave up 0 bases and J gave up 6 bases, with 15 bases separating them. Germline loops: CDR1 WNHNN, CDR2 SYGVQD (reference sequence). The CDR3 has 15 residues. DNA for the CDR3: TGCGCCAGCAGTGAGTCGGGGGGTTGGGAACGCGAGCAGTACTTC. Protein product: CASSESGGWEREQYF.

V gene TRBV18 combines with J gene TRBJ2-5; D call uncertain. Germline V CDR1 and CDR2: KGHSH, LQKENI. The CDR3 extends over 14 amino acids. The ends were cut back, 0 bases at V and 4 bases at J, with 9 bases in the middle. CDR3 DNA sequence: TGTGCCAGCTCACCACCATCTAACTCAGAGACCCAGTACTTC. Encoded protein: CASSPPSNSETQYF.

The J gene is TRBJ2-3, the V gene TRBV6-5, with a tentative D call TRBD1 (6 bases). CDR1 and CDR2 (germline): MNHEY, SVGAGI. V gave up 10 bases and J gave up 3 bases, with 17 bases separating them. The CDR3 is 14 residues long. CDR3 residues: CATQGWLGTDTQYF. The CDR3 DNA sequence: TGTGCCACCCAGGGGTGGTTGGGAACAGATACGCAGTATTTT.

This clone occurred a few times. The chain has TRBV19 and TRBJ1-2; D gene uncertain. V was trimmed by 8 bases and J by 11 bases, leaving 9 bases between them. The germline V gene encodes CDR1 LNHDA and CDR2 SQIVND (reference sequence). The CDR3 sequence is 9 residues long. The CDR3: CASGETYTF. Written as DNA, the CDR3 is TGTGCCAGTGGTGAGACTTACACCTTC.

This rearrangement joins TRBV29-1 to TRBJ1-2; 8 bases map to TRBD1. Germline trimming cut 4 bases from V and 6 bases from J; bases unmatched to any gene: 7. Germline-derived CDR1 and CDR2 are SQVTM and ANQGSEA. The CDR3 runs to 13 residues. In DNA, the CDR3 is TGCAGCGTTGCCGGGACAGGTGCGAATGGCTACACCTTC. It is translated as CSVAGTGANGYTF.